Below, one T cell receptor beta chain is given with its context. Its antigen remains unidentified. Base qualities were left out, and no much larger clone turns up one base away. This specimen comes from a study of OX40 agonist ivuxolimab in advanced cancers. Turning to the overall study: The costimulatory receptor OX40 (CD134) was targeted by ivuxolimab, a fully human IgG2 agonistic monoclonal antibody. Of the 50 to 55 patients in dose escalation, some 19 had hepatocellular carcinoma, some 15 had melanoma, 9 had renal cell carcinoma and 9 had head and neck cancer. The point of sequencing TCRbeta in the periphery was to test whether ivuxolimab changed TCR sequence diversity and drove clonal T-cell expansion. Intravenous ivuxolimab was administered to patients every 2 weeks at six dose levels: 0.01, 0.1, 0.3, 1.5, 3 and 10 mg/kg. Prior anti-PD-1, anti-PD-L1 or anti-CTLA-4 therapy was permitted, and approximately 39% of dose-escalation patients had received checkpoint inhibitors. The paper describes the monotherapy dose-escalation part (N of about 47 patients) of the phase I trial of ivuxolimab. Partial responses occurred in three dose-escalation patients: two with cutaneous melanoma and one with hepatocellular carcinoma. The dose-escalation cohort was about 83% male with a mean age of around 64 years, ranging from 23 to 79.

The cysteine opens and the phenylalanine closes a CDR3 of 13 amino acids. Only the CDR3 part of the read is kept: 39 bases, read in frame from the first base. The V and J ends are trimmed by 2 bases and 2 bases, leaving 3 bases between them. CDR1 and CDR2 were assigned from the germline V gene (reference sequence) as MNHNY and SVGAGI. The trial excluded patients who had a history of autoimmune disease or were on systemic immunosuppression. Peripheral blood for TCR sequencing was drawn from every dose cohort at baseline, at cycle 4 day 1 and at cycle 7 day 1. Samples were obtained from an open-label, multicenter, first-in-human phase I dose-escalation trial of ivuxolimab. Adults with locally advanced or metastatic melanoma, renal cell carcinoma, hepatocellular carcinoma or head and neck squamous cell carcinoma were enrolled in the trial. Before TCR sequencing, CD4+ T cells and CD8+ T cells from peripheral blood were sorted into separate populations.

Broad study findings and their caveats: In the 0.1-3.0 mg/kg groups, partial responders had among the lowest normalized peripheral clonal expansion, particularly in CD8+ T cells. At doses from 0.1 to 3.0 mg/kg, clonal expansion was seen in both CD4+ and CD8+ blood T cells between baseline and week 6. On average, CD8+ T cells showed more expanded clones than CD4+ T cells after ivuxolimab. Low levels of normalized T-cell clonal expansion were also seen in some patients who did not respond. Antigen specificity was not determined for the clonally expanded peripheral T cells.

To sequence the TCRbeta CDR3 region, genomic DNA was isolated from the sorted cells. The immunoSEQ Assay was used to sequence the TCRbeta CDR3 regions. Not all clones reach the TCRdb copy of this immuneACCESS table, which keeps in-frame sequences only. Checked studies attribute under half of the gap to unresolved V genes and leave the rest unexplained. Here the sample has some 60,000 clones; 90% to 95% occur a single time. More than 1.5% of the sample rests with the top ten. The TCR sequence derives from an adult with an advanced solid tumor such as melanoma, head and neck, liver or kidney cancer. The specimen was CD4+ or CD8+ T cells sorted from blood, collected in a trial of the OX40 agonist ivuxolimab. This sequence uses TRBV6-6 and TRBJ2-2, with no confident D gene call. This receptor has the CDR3 CASSYTNTGELFF. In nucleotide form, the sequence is TGTGCCAGCAGTTACACCAACACCGGGGAGCTGTTTTTT.